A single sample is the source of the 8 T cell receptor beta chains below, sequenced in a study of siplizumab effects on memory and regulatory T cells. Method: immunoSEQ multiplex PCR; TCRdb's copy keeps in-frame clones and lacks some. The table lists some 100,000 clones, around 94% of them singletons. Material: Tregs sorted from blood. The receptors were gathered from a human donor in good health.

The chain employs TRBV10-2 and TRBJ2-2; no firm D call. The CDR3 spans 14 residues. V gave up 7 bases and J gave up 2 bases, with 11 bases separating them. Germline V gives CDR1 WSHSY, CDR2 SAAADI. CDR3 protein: CASIRTFNTGELFF. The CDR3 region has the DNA TGCGCCAGCATCAGGACCTTTAACACCGGGGAGCTGTTTTTT.

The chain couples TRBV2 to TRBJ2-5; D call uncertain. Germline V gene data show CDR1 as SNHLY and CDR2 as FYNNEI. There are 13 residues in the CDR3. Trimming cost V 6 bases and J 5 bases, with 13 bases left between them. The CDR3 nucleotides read TGTGCCAGCAGCGATGTTGGGTGGGAGACCCAGTACTTC. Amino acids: CASSDVGWETQYF. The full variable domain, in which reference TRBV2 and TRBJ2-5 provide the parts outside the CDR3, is EPEVTQTPSHQVTQMGQEVILRCVPISNHLYFYWYRQILGQKVEFLVSFYNNEISEKSEIFDDQFSVERPDGSNFTLKIRSTKLEDSAMYFCASSDVGWETQYFGPGTRLLVL.

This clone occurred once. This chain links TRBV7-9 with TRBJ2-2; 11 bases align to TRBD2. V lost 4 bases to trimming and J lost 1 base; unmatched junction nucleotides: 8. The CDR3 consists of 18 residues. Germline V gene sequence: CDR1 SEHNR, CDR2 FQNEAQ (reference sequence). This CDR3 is CASSSVSGLAENTGELFF. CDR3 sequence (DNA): TGTGCCAGCAGCTCAGTATCGGGACTAGCGGAGAACACCGGGGAGCTGTTTTTT. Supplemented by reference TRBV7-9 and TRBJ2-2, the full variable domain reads DTGVSQNPRHKITKRGQNVTFRCDPISEHNRLYWYRQTLGQGPEFLTYFQNEAQLEKSRLLSDRFSAERPKGSFSTLEIQRTEQGDSAMYLCASSSVSGLAENTGELFFGEGSRLTVL.

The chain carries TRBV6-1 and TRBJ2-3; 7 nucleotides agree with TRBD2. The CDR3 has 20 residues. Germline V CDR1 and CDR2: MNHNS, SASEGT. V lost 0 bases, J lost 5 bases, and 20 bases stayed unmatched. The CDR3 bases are TGTGCCAGCAGTGAAGCTGGGCTAGCGGTCCGATTTAGTCTGATAGATACGCAGTATTTT. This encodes CASSEAGLAVRFSLIDTQYF.

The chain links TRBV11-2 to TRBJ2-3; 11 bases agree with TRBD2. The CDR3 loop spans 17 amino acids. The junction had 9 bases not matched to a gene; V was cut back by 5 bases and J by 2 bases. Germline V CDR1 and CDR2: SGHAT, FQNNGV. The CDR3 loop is CASSPPGLAGFTDTQYF. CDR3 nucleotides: TGTGCCAGCAGCCCTCCCGGACTAGCGGGTTTCACAGATACGCAGTATTTT.

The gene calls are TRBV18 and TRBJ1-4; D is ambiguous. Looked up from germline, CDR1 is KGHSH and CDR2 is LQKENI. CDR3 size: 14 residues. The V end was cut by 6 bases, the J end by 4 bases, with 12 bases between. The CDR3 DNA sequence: TGTGCCAGCTCTCCGATGGCCTTTAATGAAAAACTGTTTTTT. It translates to CASSPMAFNEKLFF.

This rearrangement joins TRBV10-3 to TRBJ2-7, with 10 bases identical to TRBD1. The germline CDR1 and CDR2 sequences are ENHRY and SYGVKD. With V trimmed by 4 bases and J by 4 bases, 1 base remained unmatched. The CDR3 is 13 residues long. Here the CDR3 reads CAISGQGAYEQYF. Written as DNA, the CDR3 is TGTGCCATCAGTGGACAGGGGGCATACGAGCAGTACTTC.

Here the CDR3 reads CASSADRPGGDTEAFF. In nucleotides, the CDR3 is TGTGCCAGCAGCGCAGATAGACCTGGGGGCGACACTGAAGCTTTCTTT. The chain joins TRBV9 to TRBJ1-1; tentatively, D is TRBD1 (6 bases). Germline V gene data show CDR1 as SGDLS and CDR2 as YYNGEE. The CDR3 covers 16 residues. V was pared by 3 bases and J by 3 bases, with 18 bases between.